The rows below give T cell receptor beta chains drawn from one sample of a study of T cell responses to AZD1222 COVID-19 vaccine. Only in-frame clones appear in the TCRdb table, and some are missing; sequencing was by immunoSEQ multiplex PCR. This sample has under 140,000 clones, with 70% to 90% found just once. Here the sequenced sample was peripheral blood, taken on day 0 of AZD1222 vaccination. The receptors shown here come from an adult in good health. Both conserved end residues are part of each CDR3. Fields, in order: D gene, J gene, V gene, clone size, CDR3 DNA, CDR3 protein. D genes are given only for firm matches. Where a row states a size, it is once, few, many or the class of an expanded clone; other rows omit it.

. TRBJ1-5 TRBV27 . TGTGCCAGCAGCGGAAGGGTGGGCAATCAGCCCCAGCATTTT CASSGRVGNQPQHF
. TRBJ2-5 TRBV2 . TGTGCCAGCAGGAGTGTCGGAGAGACCCAGTACTTC CASRSVGETQYF
TRBD1 TRBJ2-3 TRBV6-5 . TGTGCCAGCAGGGGGACAGGGGGAGGCACAGATACGCAGTATTTT CASRGTGGGTDTQYF
TRBD1 TRBJ2-5 TRBV19 once TGTGCCAGTAGCGCGGACAGGGGGGAGACCCAGTACTTC CASSADRGETQYF
. TRBJ1-4 TRBV19 . TGTGCCAGTAGTGTCGGACGCGTACCTAATGAAAAACTGTTTTTT CASSVGRVPNEKLFF
. TRBJ1-2 TRBV11-2 . TGTGCCAGCAGCCCCTCGGCCGGGTACGGTAACTATGGCTACACCTTC CASSPSAGYGNYGYTF
. TRBJ1-1 TRBV5-5 . TGTGCCAGCAGCTTGGGTTACAGGGTGGAAGCTTTCTTT CASSLGYRVEAFF
TRBD1 TRBJ1-1 TRBV6-2/TRBV6-3 . TGTGCCAGCAGCCCACAGGGGAAATACACTGAAGCTTTCTTT CASSPQGKYTEAFF
. TRBJ1-5 TRBV28 . TGTGCCAGCAGGTCCGGACCGAGCAATCAGCCCCAGCATTTT CASRSGPSNQPQHF
. TRBJ2-2 TRBV19 once TGTGCCAGTAGTGCCGACAGGAACACCGGGGAGCTGTTTTTT CASSADRNTGELFF
TRBD1 TRBJ2-5 TRBV5-6 once TGTGCCAGCAGCCCGGGGACAGGGGGTAGCCAAGAGACCCAGTACTTC CASSPGTGGSQETQYF
TRBD1 TRBJ1-2 TRBV5-1 . TGCGCCAGCAGCTCACAGGGGGCGCAAACCTATGGCTACACCTTC CASSSQGAQTYGYTF
TRBD1 TRBJ1-1 TRBV24-1 . TGTGCCACCAGTGACTCCGGGACAGGGGGGACTGAAGCTTTCTTT CATSDSGTGGTEAFF
TRBD2 TRBJ2-7 TRBV10-1 few TGCGCCAGCCAGGGACTAGCCAACGAGCAGTACTTC CASQGLANEQYF
. TRBJ1-4 TRBV3-1/TRBV3-2 . TGTGCCAGCAGCGTACAGGGTCGAGGTAATGAAAAACTGTTTTTT CASSVQGRGNEKLFF
. TRBJ2-7 TRBV14 few TGTGCCAGCAGCCCTGGGGCCGAGCAGTACTTC CASSPGAEQYF
. TRBJ1-3 TRBV2 . TGTGCCAGCAGCGACAACTCACCTGGAAACACCATATATTTT CASSDNSPGNTIYF
. TRBJ1-2 TRBV19 . TGTGCCAGTACCATCAAGGGTGGCGGCAGGCTCGGGGGCTACACCTTC CASTIKGGGRLGGYTF
. TRBJ2-7 TRBV27 . TGTGCCAGTACCACAGCAGCCTCTAAGCCCCACGAGCAGTACTTC CASTTAASKPHEQYF
. TRBJ1-6 TRBV27 . TGTGCCAGCTCTACACACCCCCGCGCGGACCGACAGAGCTCCCTCCACTTT CASSTHPRADRQSSLHF
. TRBJ1-2 TRBV5-6 . TGTGCCAGCATCCGGCAGGGTACCGGGAGATTGCATGGCTACACCTTC CASIRQGTGRLHGYTF
. TRBJ1-2 TRBV30 . TGTGCCTGGAGTGACGGGGGAGGCGGCTACACCTTC CAWSDGGGGYTF
. TRBJ2-5 TRBV6-2/TRBV6-3 once TGTGCCAGCAGTGACTACGCAGGGGAATGGTGGGAGACCCAGTACTTC CASSDYAGEWWETQYF
. TRBJ2-1 TRBV7-2 once TGTGCCAGCAGCTTTCCGGGCTCCTACAATGAGCAGTTCTTC CASSFPGSYNEQFF
. TRBJ2-3 TRBV14 . TGTGCCAGCAGCCCCCACCCCTTGAGGTCTATGGGGGCAGATACGCAGTATTTT CASSPHPLRSMGADTQYF
. TRBJ2-3 TRBV30 . TGTGCCTGGAGCGGGAGCACAGATACGCAGTATTTT CAWSGSTDTQYF
. TRBJ2-7 TRBV21-1 . TGTGCCAGCATGTTGACGGGAGATTTTCCCTACGAGCAGTACTTC CASMLTGDFPYEQYF
. TRBJ2-7 TRBV7-8 . TGTGCCAGCAGCATTGGCGGGATTCGGAGGGACGAGCAGTACTTC CASSIGGIRRDEQYF
TRBD1 TRBJ2-7 TRBV6-5 . TGTGCCAGCAGACAACCGGGACAGAGGTACCAGCAGTACTTC CASRQPGQRYQQYF
TRBD1 TRBJ1-6 TRBV4-3 . TGCGCCAGCAGCCAGGCCGGACAGGGGTGGAATTCACCCCTCCACTTT CASSQAGQGWNSPLHF
. TRBJ1-2 TRBV19 . TGTGCCAGTGGGGACGGACTTAACTATGGCTACACCTTC CASGDGLNYGYTF
TRBD1 TRBJ1-6 TRBV10-3 . TGTGCCATCAGTGAGTACACAGGGGTTGACTCACCCCTCCACTTT CAISEYTGVDSPLHF
. TRBJ2-2 TRBV19 . TGTGCCAGTAGACAGGGACTCACCGGGGAGCTGTTTTTT CASRQGLTGELFF
. TRBJ2-3 TRBV9 . TGTGCCAGCAGCGTTCTTGGGTCGAGCCCTAGCACAGATACGCAGTATTTT CASSVLGSSPSTDTQYF
. TRBJ1-5 TRBV6-5 once TGTGCCAGCAGTCCCGGGACATCGAGCAATCAGCCCCAGCATTTT CASSPGTSSNQPQHF
. TRBJ1-2 TRBV28 . TGTGCCACCCGAGGGGGGGGAGGTAACTATGGCTACACCTTC CATRGGGGNYGYTF
. TRBJ2-1 TRBV9 . TGTGCCAGCAGCGCCCCAACTAGTGTCAATGAGCAGTTCTTC CASSAPTSVNEQFF
TRBD1 TRBJ2-2 TRBV5-8 . TGTGCCAGCAGCTTGCACAGGGGAGAAACCGGGGAGCTGTTTTTT CASSLHRGETGELFF
TRBD1 TRBJ2-7 TRBV10-2 . TGCGCCAGCAGGGGACAGGGGGCCGCCTACGAGCAGTACTTC CASRGQGAAYEQYF
. TRBJ2-1 TRBV27 once TGTGCCAGCAGTTCTTACCAAGGAGATGAGCAGTTCTTC CASSSYQGDEQFF
TRBD2 TRBJ2-2 TRBV29-1 . TGCAGCGCGGAGGGAACTAGCGGGAGGGTTAGCACCGGGGAGCTGTTTTTT CSAEGTSGRVSTGELFF
. TRBJ1-3 TRBV18 . TGTGCCAGCTCACCGACCTCTGGAAACACCATATATTTT CASSPTSGNTIYF
. TRBJ2-3 TRBV29-1 . TGCAGCGTTCCGCGCCCAGATACGCAGTATTTT CSVPRPDTQYF
. TRBJ1-6 TRBV3-1/TRBV3-2 once TGTGCCAGCAGGGGGAATTCACCCCTCCACTTT CASRGNSPLHF
. TRBJ2-7 TRBV6-6 few TGTGCCAGCAGTAAAGGACAGAGTGTTTCCTACGAGCAGTACTTC CASSKGQSVSYEQYF
TRBD1 TRBJ1-1 TRBV30 . TGTGCCTGGAATCGGGACAGGGCGGGCACTGAAGCTTTCTTT CAWNRDRAGTEAFF
. TRBJ2-2 TRBV5-4 . TGTGCCAGCAGCTTGGCGGGAGCCCGGATGAACGGGGAGCTGTTTTTT CASSLAGARMNGELFF
. TRBJ2-7 TRBV3-1/TRBV3-2 . TGTGCCAGCAGCCAAGATCGAAGTCGCGAGCAGTACTTC CASSQDRSREQYF
. TRBJ1-6 TRBV30 . TGTGCCTGGAACAAAGGAGACCGCGGTAATTCACCCCTCCACTTT CAWNKGDRGNSPLHF